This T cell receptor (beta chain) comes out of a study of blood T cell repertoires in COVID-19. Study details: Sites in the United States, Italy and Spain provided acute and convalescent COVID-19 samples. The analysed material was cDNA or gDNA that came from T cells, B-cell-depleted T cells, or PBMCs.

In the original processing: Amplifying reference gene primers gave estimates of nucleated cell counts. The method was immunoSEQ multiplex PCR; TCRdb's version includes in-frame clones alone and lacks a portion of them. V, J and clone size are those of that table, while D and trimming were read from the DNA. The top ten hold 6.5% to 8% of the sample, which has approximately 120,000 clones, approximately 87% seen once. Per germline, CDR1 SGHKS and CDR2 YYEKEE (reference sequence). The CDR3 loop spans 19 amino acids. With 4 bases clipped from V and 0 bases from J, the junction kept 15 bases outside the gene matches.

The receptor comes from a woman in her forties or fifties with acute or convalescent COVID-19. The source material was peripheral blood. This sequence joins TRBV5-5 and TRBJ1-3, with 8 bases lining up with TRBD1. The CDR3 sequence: CASSTTGQASVSSGNTIYF. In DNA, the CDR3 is TGTGCCAGCAGCACAACGGGACAGGCGTCCGTTAGCTCTGGAAACACCATATATTTT.